The 26 T cell receptor beta chains below all came from one sample that was sequenced in a study of lymphopenia after photon versus proton radiotherapy. The repertoire was sequenced with immunoSEQ multiplex PCR; TCRdb's copy has only in-frame clones and lacks some. The sample lists 26,000 or so clones; around 85% were seen once. The sequencing used peripheral blood, collected from a patient treated with photon-based radiotherapy. These receptors originate from a man aged 30 to 45 with gastric cancer.

For the CDR3, the DNA is TGTGCCAGCAGCTCTTCGACTAGCGGGGGGTCCCAAAGTAACAATGAGCAGTTCTTC. It yields the protein CASSSSTSGGSQSNNEQFF. This chain connects TRBV11-1 to TRBJ2-1; 13 bases are a match to TRBD2. The V gene end was trimmed by 4 bases and the J gene end by 5 bases; junction bases not matched to a gene: 14. There are 19 residues in the CDR3. Germline-derived CDR1 and CDR2 are SGHAT and FQDESV (reference sequence).

The chain joins TRBV7-6 to TRBJ2-2; the D is unclear. The germline V gene has CDR1 SGHVS and CDR2 FNYEAQ. The V and J ends lost 5 bases and 7 bases respectively, with 8 bases between them. The CDR3 contains 12 residues. The CDR3 protein is CASSPPGGELFF. CDR3 coding DNA: TGTGCCAGCAGCCCGCCCGGCGGGGAGCTGTTTTTT.

The genes are TRBV2 and TRBJ2-5; no clear D. The CDR3 sequence is 11 residues long. The germline V gene has CDR1 SNHLY and CDR2 FYNNEI. The V gene lost 2 bases and the J gene lost 5 bases, with 3 bases spanning the gap. The CDR3 DNA reads TGTGCCAGCAGTGAACTGGAGACCCAGTACTTC. It specifies CASSELETQYF. The full variable domain, completed using reference TRBV2 and TRBJ2-5, is EPEVTQTPSHQVTQMGQEVILRCVPISNHLYFYWYRQILGQKVEFLVSFYNNEISEKSEIFDDQFSVERPDGSNFTLKIRSTKLEDSAMYFCASSELETQYFGPGTRLLVL.

The rearrangement joins TRBV5-4 to TRBJ2-5; 15 nucleotides agree with TRBD2. Trimming took 3 bases from V and 2 from J; bases not matched to a gene: 8. CDR3 length: 18 residues. From germline, CDR1 is SGHNT and CDR2 YYREEE (reference sequence). CDR3 DNA sequence: TGTGCCAGCAGCTCCGCCGGGACTAGCGGGGGGCCGCAAGAGACCCAGTACTTC. It is translated as CASSSAGTSGGPQETQYF.

The chain carries TRBV7-2 and TRBJ2-7; 11 nucleotides align to TRBD1. Unmatched junction bases numbered 10, after V lost 3 bases and J lost 0 bases. Per the germline V gene, CDR1 is SGHTA and CDR2 is FQGNSA. CDR3 length: 18 residues. The CDR3 DNA follows: TGTGCCAGCAGCTTCCCGAGCCGGACAGGGGGCTACTCCTACGAGCAGTACTTC. Translating it yields CASSFPSRTGGYSYEQYF.

This rearrangement joins TRBV27 to TRBJ1-2; TRBD1 matches 7 bases. CDR1 and CDR2 (germline): MNHEY, SMNVEV (reference sequence). Unmatched junction bases numbered 10, after V lost 5 bases and J lost 7 bases. The CDR3 spans 14 residues. CDR3 sequence reads: CASSPRTGPGGYTF. In DNA form, the CDR3 reads TGTGCCAGCAGTCCTCGGACAGGCCCGGGTGGCTACACCTTC.

This clone has only one observation. This chain uses TRBV5-3 with TRBJ2-7; 9 bases are shared with TRBD2. TRBV5-3 is reported as an ORF; its role is uncertain. CDR3 length equals 15 residues. V shed 4 bases and J 6 bases; nucleotides not matched to a gene: 11. CDR3 sequence (DNA): TGTGCCAGAAGCCCGGGGACTAGCAGAGGGAGCGAGCAGTACTTC. It yields the protein CARSPGTSRGSEQYF.

The chain combines TRBV5-8 with TRBJ2-7, with TRBD1 identical over 8 bases. CDR3 length equals 16 residues. The trim removed 3 bases at V and 5 bases at J, leaving 13 bases unmatched. Per the germline V gene, CDR1 is SGHTS and CDR2 is YDEGEE. CDR3 in amino acids: CASSYSQGALRDEQYF. Here the CDR3 DNA reads TGTGCCAGCAGCTATTCCCAGGGGGCCCTTAGGGACGAGCAGTACTTC.

This chain connects TRBV4-3 to TRBJ1-1, with 7 positions matching TRBD1. The germline gives CDR1 LGHNA, CDR2 YSLEER. This CDR3 comprises 14 residues. Germline trimming cut 3 bases from V and 7 bases from J; bases unmatched to any gene: 8. CDR3 protein: CASSQNTGEGEAFF. DNA of the CDR3: TGCGCCAGCAGCCAGAACACAGGGGAGGGTGAAGCTTTCTTT.

This clone was observed a single time. The chain is built from TRBV29-1 and TRBJ1-1; tentative D call: TRBD1 (5 bases). V was clipped by 6 bases and J by 1 base, with 12 bases between them. The CDR3 extends over 13 amino acids. Germline CDR1 reads SQVTM; CDR2 reads ANQGSEA. The CDR3 here is CSVHRDGNTEAFF. DNA for the CDR3: TGCAGCGTCCACCGGGACGGGAACACTGAAGCTTTCTTT.

The chain has TRBV19 and TRBJ1-1; 7 positions agree with TRBD1. CDR1 is LNHDA, CDR2 SQIVND, per germline (reference sequence). CDR3 length: 16 amino acids. Trimming removed 3 bases from V and 4 bases from J; junction bases left unmatched: 11. CDR3 loop: CASSIGNRGGRTEAFF. CDR3 nucleotides: TGTGCCAGTAGTATCGGTAACAGGGGCGGTCGCACTGAAGCTTTCTTT.

The chain links TRBV14 to TRBJ2-2; 7 nucleotides agree with TRBD1. This CDR3 region has 18 residues. Germline values: CDR1 SGHDN, CDR2 FVKESK. The ends lost 3 bases at V and 3 bases at J; junction bases unmatched: 13. For the CDR3, the DNA is TGTGCCAGCAGCCAGTGGAAGGGGGCGCTTTCGGACACCGGGGAGCTGTTTTTT. Residues: CASSQWKGALSDTGELFF.

In DNA form, the CDR3 reads TGTGCCAGCAGCTTAGAGCCGTATAATTCACCCCTCCACTTT. Protein product: CASSLEPYNSPLHF. This chain connects TRBV7-2 to TRBJ1-6; the D is unclear. Deletions cut 1 base from V and 4 bases from J, with 5 bases between. Germline CDR1 and CDR2: SGHTA and FQGNSA. The CDR3 length is 14 residues.

The chain uses TRBV7-3 and TRBJ2-1; D uncertain. Per the germline V gene, CDR1 is SGHTA and CDR2 is FQGTGA. Deletions cut 4 bases from V and 8 bases from J, with 15 bases between. The CDR3 loop spans 14 amino acids. Written as DNA, the CDR3 is TGTGCCAGCAGCTCCACCCCAGTGTTGGATGAGCAGTTCTTC. Its translation is CASSSTPVLDEQFF.

This chain joins TRBV25-1 and TRBJ1-1; perhaps TRBD1 as D (6 bases). The germline V gene encodes CDR1 MGHDK and CDR2 SYGVNS. Trimming removed 7 bases from V and 10 bases from J, with 13 bases in between. CDR3 size: 11 residues. In DNA form, the CDR3 reads TGTGCCAGCAAGAACCCACAGGGAGCTTTCTTT. Protein sequence: CASKNPQGAFF.

The chain has TRBV19 and TRBJ2-3; weak D call: TRBD2 (6 bases). This CDR3 is 14 amino acids long. Between the trimmed V and J ends, which lost 3 bases and 4 bases, there was a span of 11 bases. Germline loops: CDR1 LNHDA, CDR2 SQIVND (reference sequence). The CDR3 region is CASSISREADTQYF. CDR3 coding DNA: TGTGCCAGTAGTATCTCCAGGGAGGCAGATACGCAGTATTTT.

The CDR3 sequence is CASRLQVGTDTQYF. The DNA for the CDR3 is TGTGCCAGCAGGTTACAGGTGGGAACAGATACGCAGTATTTT. This sequence joins TRBV7-3 and TRBJ2-3, with D perhaps matching TRBD1 (5 bases). V was cut by 6 bases and J by 3 bases, with 13 bases left in between. Per germline, CDR1 SGHTA and CDR2 FQGTGA. The CDR3 totals 14 residues.

The chain employs TRBV21-1 and TRBJ1-4. TRBV21-1 counts as a pseudogene. This CDR3 has 17 residues. CDR3 residues: CASRRSVATRHNEKLFF. The DNA for the CDR3 is TGTGCCAGCAGGAGATCCGTAGCTACAAGGCATAATGAAAAACTGTTTTTT.

The chain has TRBV11-3 and TRBJ1-2; D remains ambiguous. The length of the CDR3 is 12 residues. Trimming took off 1 base at V and 5 bases at J, with 5 bases between the two ends. Germline CDR1 SGHNT, CDR2 YENEEA. The CDR3 DNA reads as TGTGCCAGCAGCTTAGGAGTTTATGGCTACACCTTC. It encodes CASSLGVYGYTF.

V is TRBV5-8 and J is TRBJ1-1; D ambiguous. Germline values: CDR1 SGHTS, CDR2 YDEGEE. V was clipped by 2 bases and J by 3 bases, with 8 bases between them. CDR3 length: 13 residues. DNA of the CDR3: TGTGCCAGCAGCTTTAACTTCGACACTGAAGCTTTCTTT. Its translation is CASSFNFDTEAFF.

The rearrangement uses TRBV7-3 and TRBJ2-2; no reliable D call. The CDR3 contains 12 residues. Germline V lookup: CDR1 SGHTA, CDR2 FQGTGA. Trimming pared 5 bases from V and 6 bases from J, leaving 7 bases between. CDR3 protein: CASSPTSGELFF. CDR3 bases: TGTGCCAGCAGCCCTACCTCCGGGGAGCTGTTTTTT. Full variable domain (outside the CDR3, taken from reference TRBV7-3 and TRBJ2-2): GAGVSQTPSNKVTEKGKYVELRCDPISGHTALYWYRQSLGQGPEFLIYFQGTGAADDSGLPNDRFFAVRPEGSVSTLKIQRTERGDSAVYLCASSPTSGELFFGEGSRLTVL.

The chain carries TRBV6-5 and TRBJ1-2; TRBD1 agrees at 11 bases. Germline V gene data show CDR1 as MNHEY and CDR2 as SVGAGI. After removal of 0 bases from V and 4 bases from J, the junction contained 4 bases not matched to a gene. CDR3 length: 16 amino acids. CDR3 amino acids: CASSYSRTGGGYGYTF. The CDR3 DNA follows: TGTGCCAGCAGTTACTCCCGGACAGGGGGCGGCTATGGCTACACCTTC.

V gene TRBV5-5 combines with J gene TRBJ2-2, with 7 bases aligning to TRBD1. Germline trimming cut 4 bases from V and 0 bases from J; bases unmatched to any gene: 3. Germline CDR1 reads SGHKS; CDR2 reads YYEKEE (reference sequence). This CDR3 comprises 15 residues. The CDR3 nucleotides read TGTGCCAGCAGCGGGACAGTCGCGAACACCGGGGAGCTGTTTTTT. The encoded protein is CASSGTVANTGELFF.

This clone came up once. This rearrangement joins TRBV9 to TRBJ1-1; tentatively, D is TRBD1 (6 bases). V dropped 3 bases and J dropped 0 bases, with 12 bases sitting between them. Germline V gives CDR1 SGDLS, CDR2 YYNGEE. The CDR3 is made up of 15 amino acids. Here the CDR3 reads CASSAAGTLNTEAFF. The CDR3 coding sequence is TGTGCCAGCAGCGCCGCCGGGACACTGAACACTGAAGCTTTCTTT.

The J gene is TRBJ1-4, the V gene TRBV4-2; D not certain. Trimming removed 5 bases from V and 2 bases from J, with 9 bases in between. Germline CDR1 LGHNA, CDR2 YNFKEQ. This CDR3 has 14 amino acids. The CDR3 reads CASSSGLTNEKLFF. The CDR3 DNA is TGTGCCAGCAGCTCGGGTCTGACTAATGAAAAACTGTTTTTT.

The rearrangement joins TRBV7-3 to TRBJ2-1; 11 bases are a match to TRBD1. V was clipped by 3 bases and J by 8 bases; unmatched bases: 0. The CDR3 is 13 amino acids. CDR1 SGHTA and CDR2 FQGTGA come from the germline V gene. In nucleotides, the CDR3 is TGTGCCAGCAGCTTGGACAGGGGGCATGAGCAGTTCTTC. It specifies CASSLDRGHEQFF.